This T cell receptor (beta chain) appears in the sequencing data of a study of blood T cell repertoires in COVID-19 (TCRdb year 2020). About the full investigation: The collaborator samples originated in the United States, Italy and Spain and spanned the acute and convalescent phases of COVID-19. The repertoires were released in a freely available public database intended as a resource for research on the immune response to SARS-CoV-2. The prospective study material was composed of cDNA or gDNA derived from T cells, B-cell-depleted T cells, or PBMCs. Sample metadata almost always included a de-identified subject ID, COVID-19 status, age in years and sex. Samples were obtained from the ongoing ImmuneRACE study (first 160 participants) and from some 1,300 subjects provided by 6 global collaborators. HLA class I and class II types, where available, came from metadata supplied by the sample provider rather than from assay-based typing. Deeply sampled blood TCRbeta repertoires from subjects exposed to, actively infected with, or recovered from COVID-19 were included in the dataset. General findings and caveats noted by the study authors: The quantity of clinical and demographic metadata differed by source and by participant and was supplied without curation.

Each collaborating institution followed its own protocols to collect whole blood in K2EDTA tubes. For TCRbeta analysis, collaborator samples were shipped as frozen whole blood, as isolated PBMCs, or as DNA extracted from either sample type. CDR1 KGHDR and CDR2 SFDVKD were looked up in the germline V gene. Spanning cysteine to phenylalanine, the CDR3 consists of 11 amino acids. This entry keeps only the CDR3 DNA: 33 bases, framed from base 1. V is reduced by 9 bases and J by 7 bases, leaving a spacing of 9 bases between them. The immunoSEQ Assay, a bias-controlled multiplex PCR, was used to amplify TCRbeta CDR3 regions from genomic DNA. In the authors' own workflow: Within the assay, amplification of reference gene primers was used to estimate how many nucleated cells each sample contained. Sequence reads were collapsed and filtered to measure the absolute abundance of every unique TCRbeta CDR3 rearrangement. For each sample, productive Simpson clonality was calculated as the square root of Simpson's diversity index over productive rearrangements. Sourced from immuneACCESS, this table was stored by TCRdb with only in-frame sequences that have V and J called. A share of the clones is absent; for the studies checked, an unresolved V gene accounts for under half, and the remainder has no known explanation. That table gives V, J and clone size, and the DNA gave D and trimming. For this sample there are some 130,000 clones; nearly 85% appear just once. Roughly two fifths of the sample comes from the top ten.

The sample holds one count of this clone. This receptor's antigen is unknown. No much larger clonotype is one base removed from it; base qualities were not supplied. The sequence was collected from a human donor in a cohort sampled during active COVID-19. The sequence joins TRBV24-1 to TRBJ2-1; too little of a D gene remains to name it. Material: peripheral blood. CDR3 sequence: CATESRNEQFF. The DNA is TGTGCCACCGAAAGCCGGAATGAGCAGTTCTTC.